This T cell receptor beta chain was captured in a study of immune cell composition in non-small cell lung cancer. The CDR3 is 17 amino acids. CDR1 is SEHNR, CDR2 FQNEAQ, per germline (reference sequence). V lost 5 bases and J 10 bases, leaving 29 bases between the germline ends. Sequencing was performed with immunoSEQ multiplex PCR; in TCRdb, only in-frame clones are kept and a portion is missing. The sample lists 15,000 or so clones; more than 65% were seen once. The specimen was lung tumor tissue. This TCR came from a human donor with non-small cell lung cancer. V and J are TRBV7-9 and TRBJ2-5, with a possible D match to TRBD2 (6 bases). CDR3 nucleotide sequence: TGTGCCAGCAGCCAACTTGGTCTAGGGAAGCGGGCGCCATTCCAGTACTTC. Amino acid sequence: CASSQLGLGKRAPFQYF.